The next 30 T cell receptor beta chains were all read from a single sample in a study of T cell responses to AZD1222 COVID-19 vaccine. Method: immunoSEQ multiplex PCR; TCRdb's copy keeps in-frame clones and lacks some. The sample shows about 180,000 clones, about 90% of them seen only once. The material was peripheral blood, obtained on day 0 of AZD1222 vaccination. The receptor source for this set is an adult in good health.

The chain has TRBV10-3 and TRBJ2-5, with D perhaps TRBD1 (5 bases). Trimming removed 4 bases from V and 5 bases from J, with 20 bases in between. The germline CDR1 and CDR2 sequences are ENHRY and SYGVKD. The CDR3 has 16 residues. CDR3 protein: CAISGSLGAARETQYF. Written as DNA, the CDR3 is TGTGCCATCAGTGGGTCTCTAGGGGCAGCCCGTGAGACCCAGTACTTC.

The chain uses TRBV5-4 and TRBJ2-5; 11 bases are a match to TRBD1. Germline CDR1 is SGHNT and CDR2 is YYREEE (reference sequence). The CDR3 spans 17 residues. The ends lost 3 bases at V and 6 bases at J; junction bases unmatched: 13. CDR3 in DNA: TGTGCCAGCAGCTCGGGGGGATCAGGACAGGGGGCCAAGACCCAGTACTTC. It codes for CASSSGGSGQGAKTQYF. Based on the CDR3 plus reference TRBV5-4 and TRBJ2-5, the full variable domain is ETGVTQSPTHLIKTRGQQVTLRCSSQSGHNTVSWYQQALGQGPQFIFQYYREEENGRGNFPPRFSGLQFPNYSSELNVNALELDDSALYLCASSSGGSGQGAKTQYFGPGTRLLVL.

This clone appeared a single time. The chain carries TRBV20-1 and TRBJ2-1; either TRBD1 or TRBD2 may supply D (5 bases each). Germline V gene data show CDR1 as DFQATT and CDR2 as SNEGSKA (reference sequence). This CDR3 region has 11 residues. The CDR3 nucleotides read TGCAGCCTGGGGGACCTCGATGAGCAGTTCTTC. Translating gives CSLGDLDEQFF.

The chain is built from TRBV7-3 and TRBJ2-3, with D tentatively TRBD1 or TRBD2 (5 bases each). The CDR3 spans 15 residues. V was shortened by 5 bases and J by 2 bases, with 14 bases between the two germline ends. Germline values: CDR1 SGHTA, CDR2 FQGTGA. CDR3 nucleotide sequence: TGTGCCAGCAGCCCCGGGGAAGGGGCCACAGATACGCAGTATTTT. Translating it yields CASSPGEGATDTQYF.

In its sample, this clone was seen a few times. This chain uses TRBV4-1 with TRBJ1-6; D call uncertain. Germline CDR1 reads MGHRA; CDR2 reads YSYEKL. Trimming shortened V by 0 bases and J by 7 bases, and 1 base separated the two germline ends. This CDR3 has 12 amino acids. The CDR3: CASSQDNSPLHF. CDR3 bases: TGCGCCAGCAGCCAAGACAATTCACCCCTCCACTTT.

This clone was recorded once. This chain links TRBV5-1 with TRBJ2-7; D not certain. The CDR3 spans 13 residues. From germline, CDR1 is SGHRS and CDR2 YFSETQ. V lost 4 bases, J lost 3 bases, and 11 bases lay in between. Here the CDR3 reads CASSPTTLYEQYF. The CDR3 bases are TGCGCCAGCAGCCCTACGACCCTCTACGAGCAGTACTTC.

The chain carries TRBV12-3 or TRBV12-4 and TRBJ2-1; tentatively, D is TRBD2 (5 bases). The CDR3 runs to 13 residues. Between the trimmed V and J ends, which lost 6 bases and 2 bases, there was a span of 8 bases. The CDR3 nucleotides read TGTGCCAGCAGATCCGGGACCTACAATGAGCAGTTCTTC. Translation gives CASRSGTYNEQFF.

The CDR3 bases are TGTGCCAGCAGCCAAGTTCCGGGATCTATGCAGTTCTTC. This sequence encodes CASSQVPGSMQFF. The chain links TRBV14 to TRBJ2-1; possible D gene TRBD2, 5 bases. This CDR3 is built from 13 residues. Deletions cut 1 base from V and 12 bases from J, with 13 bases between. Germline V gene data show CDR1 as SGHDN and CDR2 as FVKESK.

CDR3 residues: CASSEPPGDTQYF. The CDR3 DNA sequence: TGTGCCAGCAGTGAACCCCCGGGAGATACGCAGTATTTT. The chain carries TRBV6-4 and TRBJ2-3; no definite D call. Trimming took 3 bases from V and 5 from J, leaving 9 bases between them. Germline assignment: CDR1 MRHNA and CDR2 SNTAGT. The CDR3 spans 13 residues.

This sequence joins TRBV14 and TRBJ2-3; D assignment may be TRBD1 or TRBD2 (5 bases each). Trimming left V 0 bases short and J 5 bases short, with 12 bases between. Germline values: CDR1 SGHDN, CDR2 FVKESK. This CDR3 comprises 15 residues. CDR3 nucleotide sequence: TGTGCCAGCAGCCAAGATCCCGTTGGGGGAGATACGCAGTATTTT. Its translation is CASSQDPVGGDTQYF.

V and J are TRBV9 and TRBJ2-3, with D possibly TRBD1 on 5 matching bases. Looked up from germline, CDR1 is SGDLS and CDR2 is YYNGEE. The CDR3 has 14 residues. V dropped 2 bases and J dropped 5 bases, with 12 bases sitting between them. The CDR3 reads CASSVLPQGDTQYF. In nucleotides, the CDR3 is TGTGCCAGCAGCGTTCTCCCGCAGGGAGATACGCAGTATTTT.

The chain uses TRBV5-1 and TRBJ1-5; D is possibly TRBD1 (6 bases). The CDR3 totals 14 residues. Germline lookup yields CDR1 SGHRS and CDR2 YFSETQ. V shed 4 bases and J shed 4 bases, with 12 bases lying between them. Written as DNA, the CDR3 is TGCGCCAGCAGCGTCGGGACACAAAATCAGCCCCAGCATTTT. Residues: CASSVGTQNQPQHF. Based on the CDR3 plus reference TRBV5-1 and TRBJ1-5, the full variable domain is KAGVTQTPRYLIKTRGQQVTLSCSPISGHRSVSWYQQTPGQGLQFLFEYFSETQRNKGNFPGRFSGRQFSNSRSEMNVSTLELGDSALYLCASSVGTQNQPQHFGDGTRLSIL.

This clone was observed a handful of times. The rearrangement joins TRBV9 to TRBJ2-1, with TRBD2 matching 7 bases. The ends lost 3 bases at V and 9 bases at J; junction bases unmatched: 9. Germline assignment: CDR1 SGDLS and CDR2 YYNGEE. The CDR3 extends over 14 amino acids. CDR3 nucleotides: TGTGCCAGCAGCGCCACGGACGGGGAGGGTGAGCAGTTCTTC. Its translation is CASSATDGEGEQFF.

The CDR3 spells CASSLELLGSGNTIYF. For the CDR3, the DNA is TGTGCCAGCAGCTTGGAGCTCCTAGGGTCTGGAAACACCATATATTTT. V is TRBV5-4 and J is TRBJ1-3; no clear D. There are 16 residues in the CDR3. Per germline, CDR1 SGHNT and CDR2 YYREEE (reference sequence). Trimming left V 0 bases short and J 1 base short, with 11 bases between.

This chain joins TRBV2 and TRBJ1-5; D gene ambiguous. Germline V gives CDR1 SNHLY, CDR2 FYNNEI. Trimming took 1 base from V and 7 from J, leaving 11 bases between them. CDR3 length: 14 residues. The CDR3, as DNA: TGTGCCAGCAGTGAAGTGGGGTTGGGGCAGCCCCAGCATTTT. This gives the protein CASSEVGLGQPQHF.

CDR3 bases: TGTGCCAGCTCCCCGGGGGGGGAGGAGACCCAGTACTTC. This sequence encodes CASSPGGEETQYF. The rearrangement joins TRBV7-2 to TRBJ2-5, with 8 bases identical to TRBD2. J lost 5 bases, V lost 8 bases, and 7 bases had no gene match. Germline CDR1 is SGHTA and CDR2 is FQGNSA. This CDR3 region has 13 residues.

The rearrangement uses TRBV30 and TRBJ1-4, with D perhaps TRBD1 (6 bases). This CDR3 comprises 15 residues. Trimming shortened V by 2 bases and J by 8 bases, and 18 bases separated the two germline ends. Germline-derived CDR1 and CDR2 are GTSNPN and SVGIG (reference sequence). The CDR3 nucleotides read TGTGCCTGGAGTAGGGGGGATGACAGGCTGGAAAAACTGTTTTTT. Protein product: CAWSRGDDRLEKLFF.

V is TRBV28 and J is TRBJ1-6; the D gene is possibly TRBD1 (5 bases). Trimming left V 6 bases short and J 11 bases short, with 20 bases between. The length of the CDR3 is 15 residues. Looked up from germline, CDR1 is MDHEN and CDR2 is SYDVKM. CDR3 in DNA: TGTGCCAGCAGACCGGACGGCACCCTAGGGGCACCCCTCCACTTT. Translating gives CASRPDGTLGAPLHF.

The chain employs TRBV18 and TRBJ2-7; weak D call: TRBD2 (5 bases). The germline V and J ends were trimmed by 4 bases and 6 bases, with 13 bases remaining between them. There are 13 residues in the CDR3. CDR1 and CDR2 (germline): KGHSH, LQKENI. The CDR3 here is CASSRAGPGEQYF. Written as DNA, the CDR3 is TGTGCCAGCTCACGGGCGGGCCCCGGCGAGCAGTACTTC.

This clone showed up just once. The rearrangement uses TRBV7-2 and TRBJ2-3; possibly TRBD2 for D (6 bases). This CDR3 is built from 13 residues. The ends were cut back, 0 bases at V and 14 bases at J, with 15 bases in the middle. The germline CDR1 and CDR2 sequences are SGHTA and FQGNSA. CDR3 sequence: CASSLARGWRGYF. CDR3 bases: TGTGCCAGCAGCTTAGCTAGGGGCTGGAGGGGGTATTTT.

As to this clone: Additional DNA sequences in this sample encode the identical CDR3. The chain recombines TRBV3-1 (or the pseudogene TRBV3-2) with TRBJ2-7; 9 nucleotides agree with TRBD1. Germline CDR1 is LGHDT and CDR2 is YNNKEL (reference sequence). The length of the CDR3 is 13 residues. Trimming removed 4 bases from V and 4 bases from J; junction bases left unmatched: 2. CDR3 residues: CASSRQGGYEQYF. DNA for the CDR3: TGTGCCAGCAGCCGACAGGGGGGTTACGAGCAGTACTTC.

The genes are TRBV14 and TRBJ1-6; possible D gene TRBD1, 6 bases. Trimming cost V 3 bases and J 6 bases, with 9 bases left between them. Germline loops: CDR1 SGHDN, CDR2 FVKESK. This CDR3 spans 14 amino acids. This CDR3 is CASSQTGVNSPLHF. In DNA form, the CDR3 reads TGTGCCAGCAGCCAGACAGGCGTTAATTCACCCCTCCACTTT.

The V call is TRBV5-1, the J call TRBJ2-3, with 9 bases lining up with TRBD1. The V segment lost 4 bases and the J segment 5 bases; nucleotides outside the gene matches: 11. This CDR3 is built from 16 residues. Germline assignment: CDR1 SGHRS and CDR2 YFSETQ. The CDR3 is CASSPVGTGTGDTQYF. The CDR3, as DNA: TGCGCCAGCAGCCCCGTTGGGACAGGGACAGGAGATACGCAGTATTTT.

This clone was detected once. The chain links TRBV19 to TRBJ2-1, with 15 positions matching TRBD2. There are 15 residues in the CDR3. Germline assignment: CDR1 LNHDA and CDR2 SQIVND (reference sequence). Trimming at V came to 6 bases and at J to 9 bases, leaving 6 bases not matched to a gene. CDR3 nucleotide sequence: TGTGCCAGTAGGCGGACTAGCGGGGGGGATAGTGAGCAGTTCTTC. This sequence encodes CASRRTSGGDSEQFF.

The chain combines TRBV7-3 with TRBJ1-2; 8 bases agree with TRBD1. The J segment lost 4 bases and the V segment lost 5 bases, leaving 3 bases of the junction unmatched. This CDR3 is 13 amino acids long. Germline V gives CDR1 SGHTA, CDR2 FQGTGA. The CDR3 bases are TGTGCCAGCAGCCTGGGACAGGTCTATGGCTACACCTTC. Translation: CASSLGQVYGYTF.

This chain joins TRBV5-4 and TRBJ2-3; D is undetermined. Per the germline V gene, CDR1 is SGHNT and CDR2 is YYREEE (reference sequence). The CDR3 is 13 residues long. Trimming took 6 bases from V and 1 from J, leaving 9 bases between them. Written as DNA, the CDR3 is TGTGCCAGCACTGGGCGGCGCACAGATACGCAGTATTTT. It is translated as CASTGRRTDTQYF.

This chain joins TRBV7-3 and TRBJ1-2, with 8 bases identical to TRBD1. CDR3 length equals 14 residues. V shed 5 bases and J 5 bases; nucleotides not matched to a gene: 7. Germline V gives CDR1 SGHTA, CDR2 FQGTGA. Here the CDR3 reads CASSQGAGRYGYTF. The CDR3 DNA is TGTGCCAGCAGCCAGGGGGCAGGGAGGTATGGCTACACCTTC. Filled out from reference TRBV7-3 and TRBJ1-2, the complete variable domain reads GAGVSQTPSNKVTEKGKYVELRCDPISGHTALYWYRQSLGQGPEFLIYFQGTGAADDSGLPNDRFFAVRPEGSVSTLKIQRTERGDSAVYLCASSQGAGRYGYTFGSGTRLTVV.

This clone was counted a single time. V gene TRBV5-6 combines with J gene TRBJ1-2; D gene unclear. The CDR3 is 15 amino acids. Germline V lookup: CDR1 SGHDT, CDR2 YYEEEE. Trimming cost V 0 bases and J 4 bases, with 13 bases left between them. The CDR3 bases are TGTGCCAGCAGCTTGGGACGGCAGACCATCTATGGCTACACCTTC. Residues: CASSLGRQTIYGYTF.

The J gene is TRBJ2-5, the V gene TRBV7-8, with a tentative D call TRBD2 (5 bases). The CDR3 has 16 residues. From germline, CDR1 is SGHVS and CDR2 FQNEAQ. Deletions cut 1 base from V and 5 bases from J, with 17 bases between. The DNA for the CDR3 is TGTGCCAGCAGCTTAGACCTAGCAGATGGTTTTGAGACCCAGTACTTC. Translating it yields CASSLDLADGFETQYF. Looking up the rest from reference TRBV7-8 and TRBJ2-5 gives the full variable domain: GAGVSQSPRYKVAKRGQDVALRCDPISGHVSLFWYQQALGQGPEFLTYFQNEAQLDKSGLPSDRFFAERPEGSVSTLKIQRTQQEDSAVYLCASSLDLADGFETQYFGPGTRLLVL.

The J gene is TRBJ1-5, the V gene TRBV6-5, with TRBD1 matching 7 bases. CDR1 is MNHEY, CDR2 SVGAGI, per germline. CDR3 size: 15 residues. V was clipped by 3 bases and J by 4 bases; unmatched bases: 6. Written as DNA, the CDR3 is TGTGCCAGCAGTTATAACAGGGACAGTAATCAGCCCCAGCATTTT. Translating gives CASSYNRDSNQPQHF.